Sequencing of this T cell receptor beta chain was carried out in a study of blood T cell repertoires in COVID-19. Study summary: The origin of the acute and convalescent COVID-19 samples was the United States, Italy and Spain. The analysed material was cDNA or gDNA that came from T cells, B-cell-depleted T cells, or PBMCs.

Germline CDR1 SGHRS, CDR2 YFSETQ. CDR3 length: 13 amino acids. V was shortened by 5 bases and J by 6 bases, with 14 bases between the two germline ends. Source study methods: Researchers report that nucleated cell counts were estimated from reference gene primer amplification. Profiled with immunoSEQ multiplex PCR; TCRdb holds only in-frame clones, not every one. D and trimming come from the DNA, and the V and J calls and clone size come from that table. The profile shows roughly 350,000 clones, 85% of them singletons. The V gene is TRBV5-1, the J gene TRBJ1-2, with D maybe TRBD1 (5 bases). The origin of this receptor is a woman younger than 35 with acute or convalescent COVID-19. Sequencing was performed on peripheral blood. CDR3 sequence reads: CASSLQERNGYTF. The CDR3 nucleotides are TGCGCCAGCAGTTTACAGGAACGAAATGGCTACACCTTC. Using reference TRBV5-1 and TRBJ1-2 for the parts outside the CDR3, the full variable domain is KAGVTQTPRYLIKTRGQQVTLSCSPISGHRSVSWYQQTPGQGLQFLFEYFSETQRNKGNFPGRFSGRQFSNSRSEMNVSTLELGDSALYLCASSLQERNGYTFGSGTRLTVV.